The T cell receptor (beta chain) under discussion was sequenced for a study of cytomegalovirus exposure and HLA in healthy donors. This PCR relied on a set of 60 Vbeta primers and 13 Jbeta primers. Measured with immunoSEQ multiplex PCR; TCRdb has only the in-frame clones, and not every one. The sample includes 150,000 to 200,000 clones, about 88% seen only once; the top ten take 0.2% to 0.3%. Of note for this clone: Its matching antigen is unknown. The junction differs from germline at one of its ends, possibly a read error.

Points from the study as a whole: There were approximately 150 TCR beta chains listed as cytomegalovirus-associated. Compared with the approximately 670-donor mean, an Asian-associated ancestry cluster reportedly had fewer N-insertions, according to a later analysis.

This CDR3 contains 16 residues. Germline V lookup: CDR1 SEHNR, CDR2 FQNEAQ (reference sequence). The chain is built from TRBV7-9 and TRBJ2-2; TRBD2 matches at 10 bases. The sequencing input was PBMCs. This clonotype originated in a girl less than two years old in good health and CMV-seronegative. The CDR3 coding sequence is TGTTCCAGCAGCTTAGCTTCCAGCGGGGGGGCCCGGGAGCTGTTTTTT. Encoded protein: CSSSLASSGGARELFF.